This T cell receptor (beta chain) stems from a study of OX40 agonist ivuxolimab in advanced cancers. Turning to the overall study: Ivuxolimab, which targeted the costimulatory receptor OX40 (CD134), was an agonistic, fully human IgG2 monoclonal antibody. Intravenous ivuxolimab was administered to patients every 2 weeks at six dose levels: 0.01, 0.1, 0.3, 1.5, 3 and 10 mg/kg. Among the approximately 54 dose-escalation patients, roughly 20 had hepatocellular carcinoma, some 15 melanoma, 9 renal cell carcinoma and 9 head and neck cancer. In the dose-escalation cohort, 82.7% of patients were male, and the mean age was roughly 60 years, with a range of roughly 20 to 79. Patients were allowed to have had prior anti-PD-1, anti-PD-L1 or anti-CTLA-4 therapy, and around 40% of the dose-escalation patients had previously received checkpoint inhibitors. Three dose-escalation patients achieved partial responses, one with hepatocellular carcinoma and two with cutaneous melanoma. The point of sequencing TCRbeta in the periphery was to test whether ivuxolimab changed TCR sequence diversity and drove clonal T-cell expansion. The paper covers the monotherapy dose-escalation part of the phase I ivuxolimab trial, which included N of about 51 patients. Broader findings and caveats from the paper: Partial responders in the 0.1-3.0 mg/kg groups had among the lowest normalized peripheral clonal expansion, especially among CD8+ T cells. Low levels of normalized T-cell clonal expansion were also seen in some patients who did not respond. After ivuxolimab, expanded clones were on average more numerous among CD8+ T cells than among CD4+ T cells. At doses of 0.1 to 3.0 mg/kg, clonal expansion of both CD4+ and CD8+ T cells in blood was seen between baseline and week 6. The antigen specificity of the peripheral T cells that underwent clonal expansion was not determined.

Patients with a history of autoimmune disease or receiving systemic immunosuppression were excluded from the trial. Peripheral blood for TCR sequencing was collected from all dose cohorts at baseline, on cycle 4 day 1, and on cycle 7 day 1. The samples were taken from a phase I, first-in-human, multicenter, open-label dose-escalation trial of ivuxolimab. The trial enrolled adults with locally advanced or metastatic head and neck squamous cell, hepatocellular, melanoma or renal cell carcinoma. CD4+ and CD8+ T cells were sorted separately from peripheral blood before TCR sequencing. For sequencing of the TCRbeta CDR3 region, genomic DNA was extracted from the sorted cells. TCRbeta CDR3 regions were sequenced using the immunoSEQ Assay. In its TCRdb copy, this immuneACCESS table keeps in-frame sequences only and misses some clones. Where compared with another copy, unresolved V genes explain less than half of these, and the others have no known cause. Present in this sample are about 37,000 clones, roughly 87% of which were seen just once. The ten top clones hold 19% of the sample.

The germline V gene encodes CDR1 LGHNA and CDR2 YSLEER. Including the terminal cysteine and phenylalanine, the CDR3 comprises 15 residues. CDR3 DNA is the only sequence kept; it has 45 bases, read in frame from the first base. V loses 2 bases of germline sequence and J loses 4 bases, and the interval between the two ends is 14 bases. As regards this clone: Its antigen has not been determined. Per-nucleotide qualities are absent, and no much larger clonotype sits a single base away.

This chain is built from TRBV4-3 and TRBJ1-2; the D gene assignment is ambiguous. This TCR was recovered from an adult with an advanced solid tumor such as melanoma, head and neck, liver or kidney cancer. The material was CD4+ or CD8+ T cells sorted from blood, obtained in a trial of the OX40 agonist ivuxolimab. The encoded CDR3 is CASSQSEGSLYGYTF. In nucleotide form, the sequence is TGCGCCAGCAGCCAATCGGAGGGCAGCCTCTATGGCTACACCTTC.